Listed below are T cell receptor beta chains from one sample, sequenced in a study of blood T cell repertoires in COVID-19. Profiling relied on immunoSEQ multiplex PCR, and the TCRdb table lists in-frame clones only, not all of them. The data contain approximately 350,000 clones, approximately 86% of them seen just once; the ten biggest clones take up about 7.1%. Sequencing input: peripheral blood. These TCRs come from a woman aged 55-75 years with COVID-19, enrolled during active disease. Each CDR3 is given with its conserved first and last residue. A D gene is named only where the DNA matches it firmly. Clone size is given for some rows only: seen once, a few or many times, or a class if the clone is expanded.

TRBJ1-2,NA,NA,TRBV6-6,TGTGCCAGCAGTTACTCTGCGTCCCAGGCTAACTATGGCTACACCTTC,CASSYSASQANYGYTF
TRBJ2-7,NA,NA,TRBV7-8,TGTGCCAGCAGCCCGAGCTCCTACGAGCAGTACTTC,CASSPSSYEQYF
TRBJ2-3,NA,NA,TRBV6-2/TRBV6-3,TGTGCCAGCAGTTACCTAGCCGGAAAAGCAGATACGCAGTATTTT,CASSYLAGKADTQYF
TRBJ2-7,NA,NA,TRBV30,TGTGCCTCGAAAAGGGAGTACGAGCAGTACTTC,CASKREYEQYF
TRBJ2-7,NA,TRBD1,TRBV7-2,TGTGCCAGCAGCTTAGGGGACAGGGCTGTCGAGCAGTACTTC,CASSLGDRAVEQYF
TRBJ1-1,NA,NA,TRBV7-2,TGTGCCAGCAGCCGCGCCGGGGGGTGGGAGAGAGCTTTCTTT,CASSRAGGWERAFF
TRBJ2-3,few,NA,TRBV14,TGTGCCAGCAGCCAAGTAAAAGATACGCAGTATTTT,CASSQVKDTQYF
TRBJ1-1,NA,NA,TRBV5-6,TGTGCCAGCAGCAAAACAGCTATGAACACTGAAGCTTTCTTT,CASSKTAMNTEAFF
TRBJ2-7,NA,NA,TRBV15,TGTGCCACCAGCCCTTGGCAGGGGAACCCCTACGAGCAGTACTTC,CATSPWQGNPYEQYF
TRBJ2-3,NA,TRBD2,TRBV7-8,TGTGCCAGCAGCTCTTGGACTAGCGGGGGCACAGATACGCAGTATTTT,CASSSWTSGGTDTQYF
TRBJ2-2,NA,TRBD2,TRBV11-2,TGTGCCAGCAGCTTCCCTCTGGGGGGGGCGAACACCGGGGAGCTGTTTTTT,CASSFPLGGANTGELFF
TRBJ1-6,NA,NA,TRBV9,TGTGCCAGCAGCGTTAATAGTAATTCACCCCTCCACTTT,CASSVNSNSPLHF
TRBJ1-1,once,NA,TRBV5-1,TGCGCCAGCAGCTTGGATCAGGGTTACACTGAAGCTTTCTTT,CASSLDQGYTEAFF
TRBJ2-7,once,TRBD1,TRBV7-2,TGTGCCAGCAGCCTAACAGGGGTCGAATACGAGCAGTACTTC,CASSLTGVEYEQYF
TRBJ1-2,NA,TRBD1,TRBV27,TGTGCCAGCAGGAGTAGACAGGGGGCACTTAAGGACTATGGCTACACCTTC,CASRSRQGALKDYGYTF
TRBJ2-2,once,TRBD1,TRBV10-1,TGCGCCAGCAGTCCCCCGCCCGTAAGACAGGGGAACACCGGGGAGCTGTTTTTT,CASSPPPVRQGNTGELFF
TRBJ2-1,NA,NA,TRBV7-3,TGTGCCAGCAGCTTCCTAGCAGACTCCTACAATGAGCAGTTCTTC,CASSFLADSYNEQFF
TRBJ2-2,NA,TRBD2,TRBV2,TGTGCCAGCAGTACTCGGGGGGAGGAGCTGTTTTTT,CASSTRGEELFF
TRBJ2-7,NA,NA,TRBV19,TGTGCCAGTAGGGGGGAGGAAGCTTCCAACCCCTACGAGCAGTACTTC,CASRGEEASNPYEQYF
TRBJ2-5,NA,NA,TRBV5-1,TGCGCCAGCAGCACGAGGACCTCGGGGGAATCTGGAGAGACCCAGTACTTC,CASSTRTSGESGETQYF
TRBJ2-5,NA,TRBD1,TRBV6-5,TGTGCCAGCACTCGGGACAGACAAGAGACCCAGTACTTC,CASTRDRQETQYF
TRBJ2-2,NA,TRBD1,TRBV5-1,TGCGCCACCAACCCCGGACAGGGGGCTTCAGTCACCGGGGAGCTGTTTTTT,CATNPGQGASVTGELFF
TRBJ2-3,NA,TRBD2,TRBV3-1/TRBV3-2,TGTGCCAGCAGCCAAGAAGTCGGTGCTAGCGGGACCACAGATACGCAGTATTTT,CASSQEVGASGTTDTQYF
TRBJ2-7,NA,NA,TRBV7-9,TGTGCCAGCAGCCCCCCGTTAAGTAGCGGCGAGCAGTACTTC,CASSPPLSSGEQYF
TRBJ1-1,NA,NA,TRBV27,TGTGCCAGCAGCCCGGCGGCAGGAGGATTGAACACTGAAGCTTTCTTT,CASSPAAGGLNTEAFF
TRBJ2-7,NA,TRBD1,TRBV5-1,TGCGCCAGCAGCAGATGGACAGGGGATGACGAGCAGTACTTC,CASSRWTGDDEQYF
TRBJ2-1,NA,NA,TRBV21-1,TGTGCCAGCAGCGCCCCGGGACTAGCGGTTGAGCAGTTCTTC,CASSAPGLAVEQFF
TRBJ1-6,NA,NA,TRBV11-2,TGTGCCAGCAGCTTAGAGTTCAGCGGGAATTCACCCCTCCACTTT,CASSLEFSGNSPLHF
TRBJ2-7,once,TRBD2,TRBV2,TGTGCCAGCACTACTAGCGGGGGATGGTACGAGCAGTACTTC,CASTTSGGWYEQYF
TRBJ2-2,NA,NA,TRBV7-9,TGTGCCAGCAGCGACGGCTCAGGGAACGGGGAGCTGTTTTTT,CASSDGSGNGELFF
TRBJ1-4,NA,NA,TRBV3-1/TRBV3-2,TGTGCCAGCAGCCTCCGAGAGGCTGAAAAACTGTTTTTT,CASSLREAEKLFF
TRBJ2-1,NA,NA,TRBV7-3,TGTGCCAGCAGCTTAAACGGGGGAACCGACAATGAGCAGTTCTTC,CASSLNGGTDNEQFF